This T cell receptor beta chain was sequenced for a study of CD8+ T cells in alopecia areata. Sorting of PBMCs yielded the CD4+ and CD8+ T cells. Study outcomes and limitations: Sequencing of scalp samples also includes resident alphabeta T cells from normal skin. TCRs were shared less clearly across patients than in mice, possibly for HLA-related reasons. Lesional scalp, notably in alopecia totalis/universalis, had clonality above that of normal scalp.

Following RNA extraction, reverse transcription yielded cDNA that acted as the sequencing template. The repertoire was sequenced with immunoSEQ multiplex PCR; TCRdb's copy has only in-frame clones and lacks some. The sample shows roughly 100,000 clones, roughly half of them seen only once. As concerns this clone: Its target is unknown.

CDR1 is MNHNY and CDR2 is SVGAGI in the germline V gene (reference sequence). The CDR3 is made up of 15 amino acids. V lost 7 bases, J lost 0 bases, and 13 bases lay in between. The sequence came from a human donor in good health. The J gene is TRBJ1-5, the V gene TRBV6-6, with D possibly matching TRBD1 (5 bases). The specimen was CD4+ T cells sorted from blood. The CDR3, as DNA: TGTGCCAGCACTCGGGACGGCTATAGCAATCAGCCCCAGCATTTT. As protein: CASTRDGYSNQPQHF.